The present T cell receptor (beta chain) was sequenced within a study of spatial heterogeneity in lung cancer. Study-wide results and limits: Expanded tumor TCRs that were ubiquitous appeared in blood more at resection than follow-up.

Germline assignment: CDR1 MRHNA and CDR2 SNTAGT. The CDR3 extends over 19 amino acids. V shed 0 bases, J shed 4 bases, and the junction held 17 bases outside the gene matches. TCR cDNA molecules each had a unique molecular identifier. Each CDR3 protein is one row after TCRdb ran MiXCR on the 5' RACE reads. The profile shows around 120,000 distinct CDR3 sequences, 12% of them singletons. To note about this clonotype: Its target is not known.

This sample's time point: blood at routine non-recurrence follow-up after resection. Unsorted tumor, nontumor lung tissue or cryopreserved PBMC supplied the whole RNA. The source material was PBMCs, sampled at follow-up. The J gene is TRBJ2-7, the V gene TRBV6-4; TRBD1 agrees at 8 bases. The receptor's source is a male donor with early-stage non-small cell lung cancer. The CDR3 DNA reads as TGTGCCAGCAGTGACTCGAGATCCCTCACCGCCGACAGGGGTTACGAGCAGTACTTC. Its translation: CASSDSRSLTADRGYEQYF.